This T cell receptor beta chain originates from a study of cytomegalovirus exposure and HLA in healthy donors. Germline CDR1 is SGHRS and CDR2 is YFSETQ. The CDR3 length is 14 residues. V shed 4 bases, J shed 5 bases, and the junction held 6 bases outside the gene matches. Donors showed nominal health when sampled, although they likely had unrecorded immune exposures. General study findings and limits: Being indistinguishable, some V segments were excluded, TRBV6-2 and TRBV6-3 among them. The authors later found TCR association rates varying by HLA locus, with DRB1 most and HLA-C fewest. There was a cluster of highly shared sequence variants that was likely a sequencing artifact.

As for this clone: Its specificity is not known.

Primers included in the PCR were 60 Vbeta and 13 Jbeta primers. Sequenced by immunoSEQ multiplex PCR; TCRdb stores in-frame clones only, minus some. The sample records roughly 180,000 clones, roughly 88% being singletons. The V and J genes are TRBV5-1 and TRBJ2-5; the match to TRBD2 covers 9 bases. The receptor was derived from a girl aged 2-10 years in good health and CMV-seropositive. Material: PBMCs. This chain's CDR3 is CASSTGLARETQYF. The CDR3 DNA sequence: TGCGCCAGCAGCACGGGACTAGCCCGTGAGACCCAGTACTTC.